The present T cell receptor beta chain was sequenced within a study of post-analysis software for immune sequencing data. Study-wide context: Patients had relapsing-remitting, secondary progressive or progressive-relapsing multiple sclerosis; some lacked subtype. General observations from the study: Diversity measured as normalized Chao1 was significantly lower in multiple sclerosis patients than in controls. When patients were compared with controls, 5 or 6 TRBV segments were more frequent, TRBV5-6, TRBV5-1 and TRBV20-1 among them.

Concerning this clonotype itself: Its antigen remains unknown. One end of the junction varies from germline; a read error may be responsible.

TCR beta cDNA libraries included unique molecular identifiers. MiXCR was run by TCRdb on the PCR reads, yielding one entry per CDR3 protein. The table has 450,000 or so distinct CDR3 sequences, roughly 45% seen once; the top ten hold about an eighth. This CDR3 has 15 amino acids. Looked up from germline, CDR1 is SSHAT and CDR2 is FNYEAQ (reference sequence). The TCR comes from a girl between 10 and 17 years old with multiple sclerosis. The sample was blood. The J gene is TRBJ2-1, the V gene TRBV7-7; D not certain. The DNA of the CDR3 is TGTGCTAGCAGCCCCCATAGGAGCTCCTACAATGAGCAGTTCTTC. Translation: CASSPHRSSYNEQFF. Together with reference TRBV7-7 and TRBJ2-1, the CDR3 gives the full variable domain: GAGVSQSPRYKVTKRGQDVTLRCDPISSHATLYWYQQALGQGPEFLTYFNYEAQPDKSGLPSDRFSAERPEGSISTLTIQRTEQRDSAMYRCASSPHRSSYNEQFFGPGTRLTVL.